One and the same sample provided the 23 T cell receptor beta chains below, sequenced in a study of vaccination effects on CD4 cells after COVID-19. At the end of about 9 days of culture, CD4+ T cells were isolated. The infection with SARS-CoV-2 (confirmed by PCR) occurred in this person between March and December 2020. Of the BNT162b2 and mRNA-1273 vaccines, participants received two doses of one or the other. For these TCRs, the target antigens are not known. Repertoires were generated with immunoSEQ multiplex PCR, while TCRdb's copy carries only in-frame clones and drops some. The repertoire holds roughly 35,000 clones, about 75% seen once, with under 7.5% in the top ten. The specimen was CD4+ T cells from PBMCs cultured without peptide, collected after COVID-19 vaccination. The receptors stem from a human donor who had a prior SARS-CoV-2 infection.

The chain combines TRBV5-1 with TRBJ1-2, with TRBD1 as a possible D gene (5 bases). The CDR3 is 13 amino acids. CDR1 SGHRS and CDR2 YFSETQ come from the germline V gene. Trimming cost V 4 bases and J 8 bases, with 15 bases left between them. The CDR3 sequence is CASSPRTRGGYTF. The CDR3 coding sequence is TGCGCCAGCAGCCCCCGGACGAGGGGCGGCTACACCTTC.

The rearrangement uses TRBV18 and TRBJ2-1; TRBD2 might be the D (5 bases). Germline V lookup: CDR1 KGHSH, CDR2 LQKENI. Trimming left V 0 bases short and J 9 bases short, with 9 bases between. There are 13 residues in the CDR3. CDR3 in DNA: TGTGCCAGCTCACCACCCGGAGGAGGTGAGCAGTTCTTC. As protein: CASSPPGGGEQFF.

This clone was counted only a few times. CDR3 in amino acids: CASSLEGQGGETQYF. The CDR3 coding sequence is TGTGCCAGCAGCCTTGAAGGACAGGGCGGAGAGACCCAGTACTTC. The chain combines TRBV2 with TRBJ2-5; 8 nucleotides line up with TRBD1. Germline CDR1 is SNHLY and CDR2 is FYNNEI. This CDR3 contains 15 residues. Trimming removed 6 bases from V and 4 bases from J; junction bases left unmatched: 10.

The chain joins TRBV5-1 to TRBJ2-3, with a tentative D call TRBD2 (6 bases). The CDR3 covers 16 residues. Trimming removed 0 bases from V and 6 bases from J, with 17 bases in between. Per the germline V gene, CDR1 is SGHRS and CDR2 is YFSETQ. CDR3 bases: TGCGCCAGCAGCTTGGGCGGGGCGGCATGGGGCGATACGCAGTATTTT. Translated, it gives CASSLGGAAWGDTQYF.

The V and J genes are TRBV6-6 and TRBJ2-5; either TRBD1 or TRBD2 may fit D (6 bases each). V lost 6 bases to trimming and J lost 5 bases, with 13 bases between them. Per germline, CDR1 MNHNY and CDR2 SVGAGI (reference sequence). The CDR3 contains 13 residues. The CDR3 protein is CASSGSGAETQYF. The CDR3 DNA is TGTGCCAGCAGCGGATCGGGGGCGGAGACCCAGTACTTC.

The gene calls are TRBV15 and TRBJ2-1, with 10 bases matching TRBD1. The CDR3 extends over 14 amino acids. The junction had 4 bases not matched to a gene; V was cut back by 3 bases and J by 8 bases. The germline V gene encodes CDR1 LNHNV and CDR2 YYDKDF (reference sequence). CDR3 sequence (DNA): TGTGCCACCAGCAGTAGACAGGGGGCCGATGAGCAGTTCTTC. Amino acids: CATSSRQGADEQFF.

The rearrangement uses TRBV18 and TRBJ2-3, with D possibly being TRBD1 (5 bases). This CDR3 is built from 15 residues. V was clipped by 1 base and J by 1 base, with 9 bases between them. Germline CDR1 and CDR2: KGHSH and LQKENI. As DNA, the CDR3 is TGTGCCAGCTCACCACGTTTAGGGGGCACAGATACGCAGTATTTT. It codes for CASSPRLGGTDTQYF.

This clone came up once. V is TRBV30 and J is TRBJ1-5; D ambiguous. The CDR3 loop spans 13 amino acids. Per the germline V gene, CDR1 is GTSNPN and CDR2 is SVGIG (reference sequence). The germline V and J ends were trimmed by 2 bases and 11 bases, with 16 bases remaining between them. CDR3 sequence (DNA): TGTGCCTGGAGTAGTAAGTATGTCGAGGCCCAGCATTTT. The encoded protein is CAWSSKYVEAQHF.

The chain recombines TRBV5-1 with TRBJ2-1; 12 positions match TRBD2. The trim removed 1 base at V and 15 bases at J, leaving 14 bases unmatched. This CDR3 has 16 residues. Germline assignment: CDR1 SGHRS and CDR2 YFSETQ. This CDR3 reads CASSLRPTSGSDFLFF. CDR3 sequence (DNA): TGCGCCAGCAGCTTGCGACCGACTAGCGGGAGTGATTTTTTGTTCTTC.

The J gene is TRBJ2-1, the V gene TRBV19; tentatively, D is TRBD2 (6 bases). The CDR3 length is 16 residues. CDR1 LNHDA and CDR2 SQIVND come from the germline V gene (reference sequence). Trimming took off 3 bases at V and 7 bases at J, with 19 bases between the two ends. CDR3 sequence (DNA): TGTGCCAGTAGTATGATGTTGGGGCTAGCGTTGAATGAGCAGTTCTTC. Protein sequence: CASSMMLGLALNEQFF.

The chain uses TRBV9 and TRBJ2-5; D possibly matches TRBD1 or TRBD2 (5 bases each). Trimming removed 2 bases from V and 2 bases from J, with 7 bases in between. There are 13 residues in the CDR3. CDR1 and CDR2 (germline): SGDLS, YYNGEE. The CDR3 spells CASSVGPQETQYF. The CDR3 region has the DNA TGTGCCAGCAGCGTGGGACCTCAAGAGACCCAGTACTTC.

The CDR3 reads CATSRNAGTNSETQYF. DNA for the CDR3: TGTGCCACCAGCAGAAACGCCGGGACTAATAGTGAGACCCAGTACTTC. The V and J genes are TRBV15 and TRBJ2-5; 7 bases agree with TRBD2. The trim removed 2 bases at V and 5 bases at J, leaving 11 bases unmatched. Germline V gene data show CDR1 as LNHNV and CDR2 as YYDKDF (reference sequence). The CDR3 totals 16 residues.

This clone showed up just once. The gene calls are TRBV15 and TRBJ2-3, with D possibly matching TRBD1 (5 bases). V lost 0 bases and J lost 3, with 13 bases in between. This CDR3 is 16 amino acids long. Per the germline V gene, CDR1 is LNHNV and CDR2 is YYDKDF (reference sequence). CDR3 sequence reads: CATSRDSGRVTDTQYF. The CDR3 coding sequence is TGTGCCACCAGCAGAGATTCGGGCAGGGTGACAGATACGCAGTATTTT. Using reference TRBV15 and TRBJ2-3 for the parts outside the CDR3, the full variable domain is DAMVIQNPRYQVTQFGKPVTLSCSQTLNHNVMYWYQQKSSQAPKLLFHYYDKDFNNEADTPDNFQSRRPNTSFCFLDIRSPGLGDTAMYLCATSRDSGRVTDTQYFGPGTRLTVL.

V and J are TRBV19 and TRBJ2-3; D not resolved. The germline V and J ends were trimmed by 2 bases and 4 bases, with 7 bases remaining between them. This CDR3 has 13 amino acids. Germline-derived CDR1 and CDR2 are LNHDA and SQIVND (reference sequence). CDR3 loop: CASSISWSDTQYF. As DNA, the CDR3 is TGTGCCAGTAGTATATCTTGGTCAGATACGCAGTATTTT.

The chain recombines TRBV5-4 with TRBJ2-7; 8 bases are shared with TRBD1. The CDR3 is made up of 15 amino acids. J gave up 2 bases and V 2 bases, and 6 bases lay outside the gene matches. Germline CDR1 reads SGHNT; CDR2 reads YYREEE (reference sequence). This CDR3 reads CASSFGQGLTYEQYF. The CDR3 nucleotides are TGTGCCAGCAGCTTTGGACAGGGCCTTACCTACGAGCAGTACTTC. Together with reference TRBV5-4 and TRBJ2-7, the CDR3 gives the full variable domain: ETGVTQSPTHLIKTRGQQVTLRCSSQSGHNTVSWYQQALGQGPQFIFQYYREEENGRGNFPPRFSGLQFPNYSSELNVNALELDDSALYLCASSFGQGLTYEQYFGPGTRLTVT.

The rearrangement joins TRBV5-4 to TRBJ2-2; TRBD1 might be the D (5 bases). The germline CDR1 and CDR2 sequences are SGHNT and YYREEE (reference sequence). Trimming left V 7 bases short and J 8 bases short, with 12 bases between. The CDR3 length is 12 residues. The CDR3 DNA follows: TGTGCCAGCGGGGCCAGGGCGGGGGAGCTGTTTTTT. The encoded protein is CASGARAGELFF.

V is TRBV2 and J is TRBJ1-6, with TRBD1 as a possible D gene (6 bases). CDR1 and CDR2 (germline): SNHLY, FYNNEI. The CDR3 runs to 15 residues. Between the trimmed V and J ends, which lost 1 base and 4 bases, there was a span of 8 bases. The CDR3 region is CASSEETGYNSPLHF. The CDR3 coding sequence is TGTGCCAGCAGTGAAGAGACAGGTTATAATTCACCCCTCCACTTT.

This clone has only a few counts. V is TRBV10-1 and J is TRBJ1-5, with D possibly matching TRBD1 (6 bases). Germline values: CDR1 WNHNN, CDR2 SYGVQD (reference sequence). The length of the CDR3 is 17 residues. The V gene lost 10 bases and the J gene lost 0 bases, with 22 bases spanning the gap. CDR3 bases: TGCGCCAACAACAGGGTCGGGTGCTGCGTTAGCAATCAGCCCCAGCATTTT. This translates into CANNRVGCCVSNQPQHF.

This chain links TRBV10-3 with TRBJ2-7; maybe TRBD1 (6 bases). Deletions cut 2 bases from V and 3 bases from J, with 11 bases between. The germline V gene has CDR1 ENHRY and CDR2 SYGVKD. This CDR3 region has 14 residues. The CDR3 loop is CAISEGGAVYEQYF. The CDR3 nucleotides read TGTGCCATCAGTGAGGGGGGCGCGGTCTACGAGCAGTACTTC.

This rearrangement joins TRBV5-4 to TRBJ1-4, with 9 bases that match TRBD1. CDR1 is SGHNT and CDR2 is YYREEE in the germline V gene (reference sequence). The V gene end was trimmed by 0 bases and the J gene end by 8 bases; junction bases not matched to a gene: 5. The CDR3 extends over 15 amino acids. The CDR3 here is CASSLGGQGLEKLFF. CDR3 nucleotides: TGTGCCAGCAGCTTGGGGGGACAGGGTCTAGAAAAACTGTTTTTT.

This clone was seen just once. The chain employs TRBV4-3 and TRBJ2-1; 11 bases line up with TRBD2. This CDR3 is 16 amino acids long. The V segment lost 0 bases and the J segment 5 bases; nucleotides outside the gene matches: 3. Germline-derived CDR1 and CDR2 are LGHNA and YSLEER. CDR3 amino acids: CASSQDRLAGNNEQFF. The DNA of the CDR3 is TGCGCCAGCAGCCAAGATAGACTAGCGGGGAACAATGAGCAGTTCTTC.

V usage is TRBV24-1 and J usage is TRBJ1-4; 7 nucleotides agree with TRBD1. Germline lookup yields CDR1 KGHDR and CDR2 SFDVKD. This CDR3 has 14 amino acids. After removal of 4 bases from V and 8 bases from J, the junction contained 6 bases not matched to a gene. CDR3 DNA: TGTGCCACCAGTGACAAGGGACAGAGGGAAAAACTGTTTTTT. Translated, it gives CATSDKGQREKLFF.

The V gene is TRBV5-4, the J gene TRBJ2-1; a weak D match, TRBD2 (5 bases). V was clipped by 1 base and J by 5 bases, with 10 bases between them. Looked up from germline, CDR1 is SGHNT and CDR2 is YYREEE (reference sequence). The CDR3 runs 14 residues. The chain's CDR3 is CASSLSGLHNEQFF. The CDR3 coding sequence is TGTGCCAGCAGCTTGTCAGGACTTCACAATGAGCAGTTCTTC.